The T cell receptor beta chain described here comes from a study of T cells in Graves' hyperthyroidism and ophthalmopathy. The CDR3 has 13 amino acids. Trimming stripped 7 bases from V and 7 bases from J, with 16 bases between. It was RNA transcripts that yielded the amplified TCR beta CDR3 regions. Researchers ran a first-round RT-PCR on the TCR CDR3 using the HTBI primer set. Via MiXCR, TCRdb re-called the multiplex PCR reads, giving one row per CDR3 protein. The sample holds over 400,000 distinct CDR3 sequences, roughly 15% seen once. Study-wide results and caveats: Within blood appeared most thyroid clonotypes that had expanded above 0.001.

This clonotype was seen many times. As yet, its antigen is unknown. Sequenced sample: blood. The V call is TRBV12-3 or TRBV12-4, the J call TRBJ1-1; D unclear. This TCR derives from a man aged 18-30 years with Graves' ophthalmopathy. The CDR3 DNA is TGTGCCAGCATCCCCACGGGTCTAGGTGAAGCTTTCTTT. It specifies CASIPTGLGEAFF.